Given below is one T cell receptor (beta chain) in context. The sample is drawn from a study of blood T cell repertoires in COVID-19. Whole-study context: The origin of the acute and convalescent COVID-19 samples was the United States, Italy and Spain. The analysed material was cDNA or gDNA that came from T cells, B-cell-depleted T cells, or PBMCs.

V lost 0 bases and J 4 bases, leaving 13 bases between the germline ends. In germline, CDR1 is SGHDN, CDR2 FVKESK. This CDR3 spans 15 amino acids. Authors' methods: For nucleated cells, counts were estimated from reference gene primer amplification. Assay: immunoSEQ multiplex PCR; the TCRdb copy retains only in-frame clones and omits some. D and trimming were read from the DNA, whereas the V and J calls and clone size are those reported in that table. The sample holds tens of thousands of clones, 75% to 90% seen once. The chain couples TRBV14 to TRBJ2-7, with D maybe TRBD1 (6 bases). This sequence originates from a woman at least 80 years old with acute or convalescent COVID-19. The material sequenced was peripheral blood. CDR3 protein: CASSQDSTGRYEQYF. The DNA of the CDR3 is TGTGCCAGCAGCCAAGATTCTACAGGGCGGTACGAGCAGTACTTC.